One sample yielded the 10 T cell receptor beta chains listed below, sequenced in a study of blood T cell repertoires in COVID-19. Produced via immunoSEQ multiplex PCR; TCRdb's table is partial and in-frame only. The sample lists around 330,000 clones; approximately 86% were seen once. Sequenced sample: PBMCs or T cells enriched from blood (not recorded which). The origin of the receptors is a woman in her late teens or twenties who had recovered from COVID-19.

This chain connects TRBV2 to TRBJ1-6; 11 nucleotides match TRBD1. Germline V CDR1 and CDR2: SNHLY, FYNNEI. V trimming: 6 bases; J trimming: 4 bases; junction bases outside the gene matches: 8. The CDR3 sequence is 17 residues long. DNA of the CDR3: TGTGCCAGCAGCCGCGGGACAGGGGGAGGGTATAATTCACCCCTCCACTTT. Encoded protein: CASSRGTGGGYNSPLHF.

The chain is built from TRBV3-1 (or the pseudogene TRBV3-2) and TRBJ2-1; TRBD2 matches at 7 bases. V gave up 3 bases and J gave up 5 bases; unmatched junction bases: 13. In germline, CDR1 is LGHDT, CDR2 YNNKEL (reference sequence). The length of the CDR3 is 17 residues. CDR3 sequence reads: CASSQRSAGRPHNEQFF. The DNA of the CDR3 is TGTGCCAGCAGCCAGAGGTCAGCGGGGCGACCCCACAATGAGCAGTTCTTC.

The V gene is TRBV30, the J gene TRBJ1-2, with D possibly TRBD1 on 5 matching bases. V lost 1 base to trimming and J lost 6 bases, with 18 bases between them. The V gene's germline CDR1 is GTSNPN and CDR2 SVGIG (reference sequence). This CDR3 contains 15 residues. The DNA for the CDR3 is TGTGCCTGGAGTGCCCCGATTAGGGGTTGGGATGGCTACACCTTC. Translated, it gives CAWSAPIRGWDGYTF.

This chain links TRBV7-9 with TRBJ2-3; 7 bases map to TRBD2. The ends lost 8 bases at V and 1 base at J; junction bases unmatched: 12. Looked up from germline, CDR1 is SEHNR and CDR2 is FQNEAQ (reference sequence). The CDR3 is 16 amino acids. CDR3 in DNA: TGTGCCAGCGATACCGGCCGGGCGGGAGGCACAGATACGCAGTATTTT. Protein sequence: CASDTGRAGGTDTQYF.

CDR3 nucleotide sequence: TGTGCCAGTAGTATCTTAGCGGGCGGGGAGCTGTTTTTT. The encoded protein is CASSILAGGELFF. The chain combines TRBV19 with TRBJ2-2; 7 bases align to TRBD2. CDR1 is LNHDA, CDR2 SQIVND, per germline (reference sequence). This CDR3 comprises 13 residues. The V gene end was trimmed by 3 bases and the J gene end by 7 bases; junction bases not matched to a gene: 2.

The CDR3 reads CASSFLGTGLEAFF. The DNA of the CDR3 is TGTGCCAGCAGCTTTCTGGGGACAGGGCTGGAAGCTTTCTTT. V and J are TRBV5-4 and TRBJ1-1, with TRBD1 matching 9 bases. Trimming took 2 bases from V and 8 from J; bases not matched to a gene: 7. This CDR3 comprises 14 residues. Germline V CDR1 and CDR2: SGHNT, YYREEE (reference sequence).

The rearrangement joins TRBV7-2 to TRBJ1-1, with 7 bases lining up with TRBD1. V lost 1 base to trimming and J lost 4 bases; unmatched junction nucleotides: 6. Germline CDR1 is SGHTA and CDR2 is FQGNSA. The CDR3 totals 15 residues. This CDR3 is CASSLEGRGATEAFF. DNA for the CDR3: TGTGCCAGCAGCTTAGAGGGCAGGGGGGCCACTGAAGCTTTCTTT.

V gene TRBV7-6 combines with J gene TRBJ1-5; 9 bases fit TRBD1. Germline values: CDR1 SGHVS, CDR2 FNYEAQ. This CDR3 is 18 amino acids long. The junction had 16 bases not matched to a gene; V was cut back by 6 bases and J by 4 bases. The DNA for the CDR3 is TGTGCCAGCAGTCCAAACCCTCCGGGACAGGGAGTTAATCAGCCCCAGCATTTT. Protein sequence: CASSPNPPGQGVNQPQHF.

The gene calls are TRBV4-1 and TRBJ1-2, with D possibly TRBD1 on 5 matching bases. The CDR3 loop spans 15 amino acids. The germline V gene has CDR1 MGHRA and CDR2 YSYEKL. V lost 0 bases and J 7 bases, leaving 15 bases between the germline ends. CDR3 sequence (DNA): TGCGCCAGCAGCCAAGAACTGGGACTGGCCCCTGGCTACACCTTC. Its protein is CASSQELGLAPGYTF.

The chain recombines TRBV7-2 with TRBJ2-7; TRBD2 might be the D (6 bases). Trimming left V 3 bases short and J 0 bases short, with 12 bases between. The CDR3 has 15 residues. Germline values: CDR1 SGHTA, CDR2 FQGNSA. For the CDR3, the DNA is TGTGCCAGCAGCTTTACCGGGGGTAGCTCCTACGAGCAGTACTTC. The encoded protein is CASSFTGGSSYEQYF.